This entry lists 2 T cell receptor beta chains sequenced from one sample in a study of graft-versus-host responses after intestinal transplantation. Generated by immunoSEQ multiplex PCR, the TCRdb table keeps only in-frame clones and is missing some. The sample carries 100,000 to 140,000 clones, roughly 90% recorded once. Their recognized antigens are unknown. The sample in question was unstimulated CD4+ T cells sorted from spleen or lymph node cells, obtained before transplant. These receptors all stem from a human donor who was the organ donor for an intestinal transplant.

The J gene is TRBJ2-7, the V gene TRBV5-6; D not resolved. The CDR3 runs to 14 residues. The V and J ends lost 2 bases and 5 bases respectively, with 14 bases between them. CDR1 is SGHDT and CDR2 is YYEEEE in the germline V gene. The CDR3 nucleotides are TGTGCCAGCAGCTTCGGTCTAGGTACCGACGAGCAGTACTTC. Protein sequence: CASSFGLGTDEQYF.

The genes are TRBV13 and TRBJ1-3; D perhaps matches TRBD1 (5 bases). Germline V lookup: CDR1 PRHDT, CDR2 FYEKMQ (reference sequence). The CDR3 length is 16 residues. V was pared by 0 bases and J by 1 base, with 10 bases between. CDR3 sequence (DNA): TGTGCCAGCAGCTTAGGCTGGGGCGGGTCTGGAAACACCATATATTTT. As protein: CASSLGWGGSGNTIYF.